These 16 T cell receptor beta chains came from one sample sequenced in a study of T cells in localized non-small cell lung cancer. Method: immunoSEQ multiplex PCR; TCRdb's copy keeps in-frame clones and lacks some. The sample shows 9,500 to 11,000 clones, 90% to 95% of them seen only once. Sequenced material: peripheral blood, taken before any cancer treatment. Receptor source: a male donor aged 60 or over with stage III lung adenocarcinoma.

The gene calls are TRBV6-1 and TRBJ2-5; 9 bases agree with TRBD2. The CDR3 consists of 15 residues. Germline assignment: CDR1 MNHNS and CDR2 SASEGT. The V segment lost 7 bases and the J segment 2 bases; nucleotides outside the gene matches: 8. DNA for the CDR3: TGTGCCAGCACCTTACGACTAGCGGCACAAGAGACCCAGTACTTC. The encoded protein is CASTLRLAAQETQYF.

This clone is judged medium-sized. This sequence joins TRBV27 and TRBJ2-7; 8 bases line up with TRBD2. Per germline, CDR1 MNHEY and CDR2 SMNVEV (reference sequence). J gave up 3 bases and V 6 bases, and 10 bases lay outside the gene matches. The CDR3 is 15 residues long. The CDR3 DNA reads as TGTGCCAGCAGCGAAAAAGCGGGAGTAAGCTACGAGCAGTACTTC. Translation: CASSEKAGVSYEQYF.

The chain carries TRBV30 and TRBJ1-4; D remains unclear. The CDR3 runs 11 residues. Trimming shortened V by 8 bases and J by 8 bases, and 12 bases separated the two germline ends. CDR1 is GTSNPN and CDR2 is SVGIG in the germline V gene (reference sequence). The CDR3 DNA follows: TGTGCCGGGGATAACCGGGAAAAACTGTTTTTT. Translated: CAGDNREKLFF.

The V call is TRBV2, the J call TRBJ1-5, with 11 bases that match TRBD1. Germline lookup yields CDR1 SNHLY and CDR2 FYNNEI. The ends lost 2 bases at V and 6 bases at J; junction bases unmatched: 6. The CDR3 has 16 residues. CDR3 in DNA: TGTGCCAGCAGTGAATTCCGGACAGGGGGCGTTCAGCCCCAGCATTTT. It translates to CASSEFRTGGVQPQHF.

The V call is TRBV4-1, the J call TRBJ1-2, with 7 bases fitting TRBD1. Germline V gives CDR1 MGHRA, CDR2 YSYEKL. The CDR3 contains 14 residues. The trim removed 4 bases at V and 4 bases at J, leaving 6 bases unmatched. CDR3 bases: TGCGCCAGCAGCCTAACAGGGGCGGCCTATGGCTACACCTTC. This sequence encodes CASSLTGAAYGYTF.

This sequence joins TRBV7-2 and TRBJ1-2; TRBD1 aligns across 7 bases. V shed 5 bases and J 8 bases; nucleotides not matched to a gene: 11. The CDR3 length is 14 residues. The V gene's germline CDR1 is SGHTA and CDR2 FQGNSA. The CDR3 DNA follows: TGTGCCAGCAGCGTCGACAGGGCGCGAGGGGGCTACACCTTC. Protein product: CASSVDRARGGYTF.

This chain uses TRBV7-9 with TRBJ1-1; D remains ambiguous. CDR1 is SEHNR and CDR2 is FQNEAQ in the germline V gene (reference sequence). V was clipped by 5 bases and J by 8 bases, with 12 bases between them. This CDR3 is built from 12 residues. CDR3 DNA: TGTGCCAGCAGCCCCCCGCTGGCGGAAGCTTTCTTT. Translation: CASSPPLAEAFF.

The CDR3 protein is CASSSEGLALRPDTQYF. The CDR3 nucleotides are TGTGCCAGCAGCTCCGAGGGACTAGCTCTTAGGCCAGATACGCAGTATTTT. This chain joins TRBV7-8 and TRBJ2-3, with 9 bases aligning to TRBD2. The length of the CDR3 is 17 residues. Germline V lookup: CDR1 SGHVS, CDR2 FQNEAQ. Trimming took 4 bases from V and 4 from J; bases not matched to a gene: 12.

The chain recombines TRBV29-1 with TRBJ2-3, with 13 bases lining up with TRBD2. The CDR3 has 15 residues. With V trimmed by 6 bases and J by 3 bases, 6 bases remained unmatched. Germline V gene lookup returns CDR1 SQVTM and CDR2 ANQGSEA. This CDR3 reads CSVSGLAGRTDTQYF. CDR3 coding DNA: TGCAGCGTATCGGGACTAGCGGGAAGGACAGATACGCAGTATTTT.

This chain joins TRBV5-4 and TRBJ2-5; the match to TRBD2 covers 10 bases. V was clipped by 1 base and J by 3 bases; unmatched bases: 3. The germline V gene has CDR1 SGHNT and CDR2 YYREEE (reference sequence). This CDR3 is built from 15 residues. The CDR3 DNA sequence: TGTGCCAGCAGCTTGAGACTAGCGGGTGAAGAGACCCAGTACTTC. It translates to CASSLRLAGEETQYF. The variable domain in full, with the rest retrieved from reference TRBV5-4 and TRBJ2-5, is ETGVTQSPTHLIKTRGQQVTLRCSSQSGHNTVSWYQQALGQGPQFIFQYYREEENGRGNFPPRFSGLQFPNYSSELNVNALELDDSALYLCASSLRLAGEETQYFGPGTRLLVL.

This clone was observed a single time. The CDR3 nucleotides read TGTGCCAGCAACAGGGAACTCTCTGGGGCCAACGTCCTGACTTTC. Translating it yields CASNRELSGANVLTF. This chain joins TRBV2 and TRBJ2-6; maybe TRBD1 (6 bases). Trimming removed 7 bases at V and 0 bases at J, with 10 bases between. This CDR3 contains 15 residues. The V gene's germline CDR1 is SNHLY and CDR2 FYNNEI.

V gene TRBV6-1 combines with J gene TRBJ2-1; 8 nucleotides agree with TRBD1. Trimming took 1 base from V and 10 from J; bases not matched to a gene: 6. The CDR3 is 14 amino acids. Germline CDR1 MNHNS, CDR2 SASEGT. CDR3 DNA sequence: TGTGCCAGCAGTGAAGTGCAGGGGGCAGTGGAGCAGTTCTTC. Residues: CASSEVQGAVEQFF.

V is TRBV5-4 and J is TRBJ2-7; 7 bases agree with TRBD2. Losses at the gene ends were 2 bases for V and 0 bases for J; bases not matched to a gene: 2. CDR1 and CDR2 from the germline V gene are SGHNT and YYREEE (reference sequence). The CDR3 extends over 14 amino acids. CDR3 residues: CASSFGLGSYEQYF. CDR3 sequence (DNA): TGTGCCAGCAGCTTCGGACTAGGCTCCTACGAGCAGTACTTC.

About this clone itself: At one end, the junction sequence differs from germline, possibly due to a read error. Additional DNA sequences in this sample encode the identical CDR3. The V gene is TRBV11-2, the J gene TRBJ1-2; unclear D gene. This CDR3 is built from 12 residues. Germline CDR1 SGHAT, CDR2 FQNNGV. The CDR3 sequence is CASSYSSYGYTF. The CDR3, as DNA: TGTGCCAGCAGCTACTCTAGCTATGGCTATACCTTC.

The rearrangement links TRBV2 to TRBJ2-2, with D possibly being TRBD2 (5 bases). Trimming shortened V by 0 bases and J by 2 bases, and 13 bases separated the two germline ends. Per germline, CDR1 SNHLY and CDR2 FYNNEI. The CDR3 has 17 amino acids. CDR3 nucleotide sequence: TGTGCCAGCAGTGAAGCGGGAGCGCTCTTAAACACCGGGGAGCTGTTTTTT. Amino acid sequence: CASSEAGALLNTGELFF. The whole variable domain, filled in from reference TRBV2 and TRBJ2-2, reads EPEVTQTPSHQVTQMGQEVILRCVPISNHLYFYWYRQILGQKVEFLVSFYNNEISEKSEIFDDQFSVERPDGSNFTLKIRSTKLEDSAMYFCASSEAGALLNTGELFFGEGSRLTVL.

The chain has TRBV9 and TRBJ2-5; D is possibly TRBD2 (5 bases). Trimming took off 4 bases at V and 4 bases at J, with 14 bases between the two ends. This CDR3 has 14 residues. CDR1 is SGDLS and CDR2 is YYNGEE in the germline V gene. CDR3 protein: CASSWSLGGETQYF. In nucleotides, the CDR3 is TGTGCCAGCAGCTGGAGTTTAGGAGGAGAGACCCAGTACTTC.